This section outlines one T cell receptor beta chain sequence together with its context. What antigen it recognizes has not been identified. Per-base quality was not reported, and no clone a single base away is much larger than it. This entry belongs to a study of blood T cells in healthy people across ages (dated by TCRdb to the mid-2010s). The study in broad terms: Template switching captured roughly one uniquely barcoded TCR beta cDNA molecule per two T cells in model experiments. To track age-related changes in TCR beta repertoire diversity, the study relied on deep sequencing normalized with unique cDNA molecular identifiers. Four age groups were formed from the donors: young (average about 15 years), middle-aged (approximately 42), aged (about 62) and long-lived (about 80). To avoid experimental bias, donors of different ages were distributed randomly across sequencing lanes. Two additional independent replicas of 1 million unique cDNA reads from the same blood draw were analyzed for two donors (one aged 18 to 30 and one aged 80 or older).

The donors were 40 or so Caucasian individuals from Russia, aged about 6 to 95 years, who were systemically healthy. Each donor gave about 9.2 milliliters of peripheral blood, drawn into EDTA-treated Vacutainer tubes. Ficoll-Paque density-gradient centrifugation was used to isolate PBMCs, with at least 6 million obtained per sample. Total RNA was extracted from PBMCs with Trizol reagent, with at least 5.5 micrograms obtained per sample. For every donor, an aliquot of PBMCs went through flow cytometry to measure the percentages of naive CD45RAhigh/CD27high T cells. The library came from 5' RACE. TCRdb records Illumina HiSeq 2500 as the sequencer. A second PCR of roughly 7 to 11 cycles was performed with a sample-barcoded 5' primer and a J-beta primer mix. Each TCR beta cDNA molecule received a unique molecular identifier from a template-switch 5' adaptor carrying 12 random nucleotides. At least 2.5 million CDR3-containing paired-end reads were obtained from each sample. The Mint cDNA synthesis kit, primed by a TRBC-specific oligonucleotide, was used to synthesize first-strand cDNA from all RNA. Following uracil-DNA glycosylase treatment, all cDNA underwent a first 18-cycle PCR with the universal primers M1SS and BC2_uni_R. Under the source paper's analysis protocol: Each sample was normalized by randomly selecting 1 million high-quality reads, each carrying a distinct molecular identifier. Reads sharing molecular identifiers were discarded rather than binned into consensus sequences. MiTCR, set to a Q25 quality threshold and the strictest error-elimination algorithm, was used for CDR3 identification, clonotype clustering and error correction. Lower-bound total TCR beta diversity was estimated with a nonparametric unseen species model using Euler transformation. TCRdb handled the public reads itself, with Q25 trimming in fastp and clone calling in MiXCR, and kept productive beta chains. Rows with one shared CDR3 protein collapse into an entry with the most common genes and DNA. In this record, the V and J calls reflect TCRdb's handling and not the investigators' own analysis. Here the sample has over 600,000 distinct CDR3 sequences; 21% occur a single time. The ten largest clones take up 3.6% of the sample.

Overall study outcomes, separate from this receptor: Because the CMV infection status of the donors was unknown, age-related changes in expanded clonotypes may potentially have been confounded. Total diversity estimates from one million sequenced T cells were considered lower bounds and underestimates. Bulk unsorted PBMC profiling prevented conclusive comparison of naive and antigen-experienced compartments. The percentage of naive T cells measured by flow cytometry correlated strongly with observed TCR beta diversity. Observed TCR beta diversity per million T cells fell roughly linearly with age, and a significant reduction was already apparent by age approximately 40. Compared with the aged group, the long-lived group had more naive CD4+ T cells, fewer expanded clones and increased TCR diversity, suggesting age selection.

This receptor was identified in a man aged 65-85 years in good health. The sequencing input was blood.

The bases are TGTGCCAGCAGTACCCGGACTAGCGGGAGGGCCGGGTTCAATGAGCAGTTCTTC. Its protein is CASSTRTSGRAGFNEQFF. The chain employs TRBV27 and TRBJ2-5, and 15 junctional nucleotides match TRBD2. The J call is in doubt because the DNA end fits TRBJ2-1 better. Per the germline V gene (reference sequence), MNHEY is the CDR1 and SMNVEV is the CDR2. The cysteine opens and the phenylalanine closes a CDR3 of 18 amino acids. Only the CDR3 region is kept as DNA, spanning 54 bases read in frame from base 1.